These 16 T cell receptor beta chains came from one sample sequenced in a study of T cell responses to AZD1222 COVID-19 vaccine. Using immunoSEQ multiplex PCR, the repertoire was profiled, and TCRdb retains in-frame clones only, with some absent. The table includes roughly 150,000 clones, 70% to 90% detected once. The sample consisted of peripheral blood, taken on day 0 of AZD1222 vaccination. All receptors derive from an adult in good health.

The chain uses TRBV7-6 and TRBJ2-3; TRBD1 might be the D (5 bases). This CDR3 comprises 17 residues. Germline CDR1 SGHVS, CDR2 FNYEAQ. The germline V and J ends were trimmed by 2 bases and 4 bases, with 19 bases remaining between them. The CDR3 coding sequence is TGTGCCAGCAGCTTAAGCCCACCAAGGGGCGGCGCAGATACGCAGTATTTT. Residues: CASSLSPPRGGADTQYF.

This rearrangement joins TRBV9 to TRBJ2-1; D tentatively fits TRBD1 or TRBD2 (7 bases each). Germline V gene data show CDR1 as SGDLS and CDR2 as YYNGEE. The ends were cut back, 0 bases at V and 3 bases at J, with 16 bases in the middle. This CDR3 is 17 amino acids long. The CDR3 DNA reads TGTGCCAGCAGCGTAGCAGGGGGTGGGGGGGTCTACAATGAGCAGTTCTTC. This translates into CASSVAGGGGVYNEQFF.

The CDR3, as DNA: TGTGCCAGCAGTTTATTAGCGGGTTCCTACAATGAGCAGTTCTTC. Amino acid sequence: CASSLLAGSYNEQFF. The chain joins TRBV28 to TRBJ2-1; 7 bases match TRBD2. CDR3 length equals 15 residues. V dropped 1 base and J dropped 1; count of bases not matched to a gene: 1. The germline V gene encodes CDR1 MDHEN and CDR2 SYDVKM. The whole variable domain, filled in from reference TRBV28 and TRBJ2-1, reads DVKVTQSSRYLVKRTGEKVFLECVQDMDHENMFWYRQDPGLGLRLIYFSYDVKMKEKGDIPEGYSVSREKKERFSLILESASTNQTSMYLCASSLLAGSYNEQFFGPGTRLTVL.

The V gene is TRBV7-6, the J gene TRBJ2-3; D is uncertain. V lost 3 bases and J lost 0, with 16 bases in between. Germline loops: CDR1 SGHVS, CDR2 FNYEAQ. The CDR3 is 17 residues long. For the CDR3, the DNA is TGTGCCAGCAGCTTTCGCTCTGACTTATCGAGCACAGATACGCAGTATTTT. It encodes CASSFRSDLSSTDTQYF.

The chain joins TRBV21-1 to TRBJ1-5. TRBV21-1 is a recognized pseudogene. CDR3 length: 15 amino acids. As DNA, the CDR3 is TGTGCCAGCGCCCAGACTAGAGTCAACAATCAGCCCCAGCATTTT. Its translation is CASAQTRVNNQPQHF.

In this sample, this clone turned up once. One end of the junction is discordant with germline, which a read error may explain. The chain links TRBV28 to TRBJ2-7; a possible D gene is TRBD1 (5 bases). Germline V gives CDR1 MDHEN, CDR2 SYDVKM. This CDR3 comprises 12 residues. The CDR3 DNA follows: TGTGCCAGCAGTTTGGGCCAGAGAAGACAGACCTTC. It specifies CASSLGQRRQTF.

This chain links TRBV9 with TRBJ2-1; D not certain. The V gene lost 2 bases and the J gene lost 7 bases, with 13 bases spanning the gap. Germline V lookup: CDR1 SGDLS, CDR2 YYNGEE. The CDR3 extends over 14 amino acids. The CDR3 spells CASSVSPFKNEQFF. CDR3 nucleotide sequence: TGTGCCAGCAGCGTCTCCCCGTTTAAAAATGAGCAGTTCTTC.

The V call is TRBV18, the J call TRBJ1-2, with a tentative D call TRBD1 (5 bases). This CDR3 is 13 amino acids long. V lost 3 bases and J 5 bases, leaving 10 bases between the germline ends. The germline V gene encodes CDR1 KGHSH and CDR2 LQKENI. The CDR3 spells CASSPMGTYGYTF. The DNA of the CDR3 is TGTGCCAGCTCACCGATGGGGACTTATGGCTACACCTTC.

In DNA, the CDR3 is TGTGCCAGTAGTATAGCGGGGGGGATCAGGGAAAAACTGTTTTTT. Translated, it gives CASSIAGGIREKLFF. The gene calls are TRBV19 and TRBJ1-4, with D possibly TRBD1 on 5 matching bases. V lost 1 base and J lost 8, with 14 bases in between. CDR3 size: 15 residues. Germline CDR1 reads LNHDA; CDR2 reads SQIVND (reference sequence).

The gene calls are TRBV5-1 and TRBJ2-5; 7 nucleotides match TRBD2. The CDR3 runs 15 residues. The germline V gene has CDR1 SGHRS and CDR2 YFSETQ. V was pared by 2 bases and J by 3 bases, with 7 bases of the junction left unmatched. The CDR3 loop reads CASSFGSSGKETQYF. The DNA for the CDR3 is TGCGCCAGCAGCTTTGGTTCTAGCGGAAAAGAGACCCAGTACTTC.

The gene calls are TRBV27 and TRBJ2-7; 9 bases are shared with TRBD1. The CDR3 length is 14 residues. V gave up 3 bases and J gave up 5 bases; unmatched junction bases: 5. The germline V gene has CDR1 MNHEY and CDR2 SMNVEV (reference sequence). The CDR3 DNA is TGTGCCAGCAGTTTTATGGGACAGGGACACGAGCAGTACTTC. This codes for CASSFMGQGHEQYF.

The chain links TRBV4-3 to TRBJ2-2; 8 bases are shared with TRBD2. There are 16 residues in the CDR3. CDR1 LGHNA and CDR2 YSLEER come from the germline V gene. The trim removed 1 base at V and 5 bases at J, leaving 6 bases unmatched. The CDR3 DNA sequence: TGCGCCAGCAGCCAAGTACTAGCGGAGGGGACCGGGGAGCTGTTTTTT. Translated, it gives CASSQVLAEGTGELFF.

The CDR3 loop is CASSQVGYEQYF. The CDR3, as DNA: TGTGCCAGCAGCCAAGTTGGATACGAGCAGTACTTC. The chain uses TRBV4-2 and TRBJ2-7; D call uncertain. The CDR3 has 12 amino acids. Germline CDR1 is LGHNA and CDR2 is YNFKEQ. Trimming took 1 base from V and 4 from J, leaving 5 bases between them.

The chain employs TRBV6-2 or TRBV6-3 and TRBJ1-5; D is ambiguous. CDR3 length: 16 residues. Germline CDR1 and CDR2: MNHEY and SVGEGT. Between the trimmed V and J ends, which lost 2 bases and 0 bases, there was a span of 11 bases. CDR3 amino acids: CASSYPADYSNQPQHF. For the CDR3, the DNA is TGTGCCAGCAGTTACCCCGCGGATTATAGCAATCAGCCCCAGCATTTT.

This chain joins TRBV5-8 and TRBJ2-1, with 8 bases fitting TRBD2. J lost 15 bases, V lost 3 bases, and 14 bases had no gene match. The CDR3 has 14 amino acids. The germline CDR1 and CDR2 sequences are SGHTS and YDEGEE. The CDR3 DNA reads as TGTGCCAGCAGCTGGGGCCTAGCGGGCTCCGGGGGGTTCTTC. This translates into CASSWGLAGSGGFF.

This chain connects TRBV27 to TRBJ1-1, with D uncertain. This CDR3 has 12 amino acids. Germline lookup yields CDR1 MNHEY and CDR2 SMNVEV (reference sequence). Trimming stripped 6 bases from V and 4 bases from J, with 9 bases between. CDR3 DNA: TGTGCCAGCAGCTCGGTAGGCACTGAAGCTTTCTTT. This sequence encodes CASSSVGTEAFF.